Reported below is one TCR beta chain. The target antigen is unknown. The CDR3 spans 14 residues. Trimming removed 1 base from V and 9 bases from J, with 10 bases in between. CDR1 and CDR2 from the germline V gene are LGHDT and YNNKEL (reference sequence). There were TCR beta CDR3 regions amplified from RNA transcripts. With the HTBI primer set, the TCR CDR3 went through a first round of RT-PCR. TCRdb re-derived calls from the multiplex PCR reads in MiXCR, one entry per CDR3 protein. Seen here are about 400,000 distinct CDR3 sequences, roughly 13% observed once, and the top ten hold about 9.1%. The sample comes from a study of T cells in Graves' hyperthyroidism and ophthalmopathy. Overall study findings and caveats: Most clonotypes that expanded in the thyroid above 0.001 also showed up in blood.

This chain links TRBV3-1 with TRBJ1-6; D is possibly TRBD1 (6 bases). The TCR sequence derives from a woman between 18 and 29 years old with Graves' hyperthyroidism. Sequenced material: blood. The CDR3 spells CASSQGQGSSPLHF. CDR3 sequence (DNA): TGTGCCAGCAGCCAAGGCCAGGGGAGTTCACCCCTCCACTTT.